These T cell receptor beta chains were read from a single sample in a study of CD8+CD57+ T cells in acquired aplastic anemia. Via MiXCR, TCRdb re-called the reads, giving one row per CDR3 protein. In the table there are under 200,000 distinct CDR3 sequences, less than 60% of which are singletons. Source material: sorted CD4+, CD8+, or CD8+CD57+ T cells (not recorded which) from PBMCs. These receptors were taken from a human donor with aplastic anemia. Each CDR3 is given with its conserved first and last residue. A D gene is named only where the DNA matches it firmly. Size values are once, few and many counts, or a class for expanded clones, and some rows have none.

j_gene,v_gene,d_gene,abundance,CDR3aa,CDR3nt
TRBJ2-1,TRBV7-6,NA,NA,CASSHSVAGNEQFF,TGTGCCAGCAGCCATTCCGTTGCGGGCAATGAGCAGTTCTTC
TRBJ1-1,TRBV19,NA,NA,CASTWPGLRTEAFF,TGTGCCAGTACTTGGCCAGGGCTGAGAACTGAAGCTTTCTTT
TRBJ1-1,TRBV19,NA,few,CASRGNRDTEAFF,TGTGCCAGTAGAGGAAACCGGGACACTGAAGCTTTCTTT
TRBJ1-6,TRBV4-2,NA,NA,CASSQEGPENSPLHF,TGTGCCAGCAGCCAAGAAGGACCTGAGAATTCACCCCTCCACTTT
TRBJ1-2,TRBV7-8,NA,many,CASSFTGTRYTF,TGTGCCAGCAGCTTCACAGGGACCCGCTACACCTTC
TRBJ2-7,TRBV4-3,TRBD2,few,CASSHPGGGYEQYF,TGCGCCAGCAGCCACCCTGGGGGGGGCTACGAGCAGTACTTC
TRBJ2-5,TRBV2,NA,few,CASSEGSLQETQYF,TGTGCCAGCAGTGAGGGCAGCCTCCAAGAGACCCAGTACTTC
TRBJ2-5,TRBV2,NA,many,CASRPGAQETQYF,TGTGCCAGCAGACCCGGAGCACAAGAGACCCAGTACTTC
TRBJ2-2,TRBV12-3/TRBV12-4,TRBD1,few,CASSRGQVTGELFF,TGTGCCAGCAGCCGGGGACAGGTGACCGGGGAGCTGTTTTTT
TRBJ2-5,TRBV7-6,TRBD2,NA,CASSFQRGGRETQYF,TGTGCCAGCAGCTTTCAGCGGGGGGGCCGGGAGACCCAGTACTTC
TRBJ2-3,TRBV25-1,NA,NA,CASSILGREHTDTQYF,TGTGCCAGCAGTATTTTAGGACGGGAGCACACAGATACGCAGTATTTT